This T cell receptor (beta chain) originates from a study of cytomegalovirus exposure and HLA in healthy donors. Regarding the study as a whole: Later analysis found that TCR beta chains associated with HLA were more clonally expanded than other, equally common chains.

In the PCR, 60 Vbeta and 13 Jbeta primers were used. The data were produced by immunoSEQ multiplex PCR, yet TCRdb's version contains in-frame clones alone and is incomplete. Among 200,000 to 250,000 clones listed, over 65% were seen once. Looked up from germline, CDR1 is MNHNY and CDR2 is SVGAGI (reference sequence). The CDR3 has 16 residues. Deletions cut 0 bases from V and 1 base from J, with 12 bases between. Only one count was recorded for this clone. The antigen remains undetermined. This receptor was obtained from a woman aged 60-75 years in good health and CMV-seropositive. Material for sequencing was PBMCs. V and J are TRBV6-6 and TRBJ2-5, with a possible D match to TRBD1 (6 bases). The CDR3 DNA reads TGTGCCAGCAGTTACTCTATGGGGGCACTCCAAGAGACCCAGTACTTC. This gives the protein CASSYSMGALQETQYF.